This entry concerns a single TCR beta chain. Methods used by the authors: Amplifying reference gene primers gave estimates of nucleated cell counts. Profiling relied on immunoSEQ multiplex PCR, and the TCRdb table lists in-frame clones only, not all of them. V, J and clone size reflect that table, while D and trimming were determined from the DNA. The sample has hundreds of thousands of clones, approximately 83% seen once; the top ten hold about 4.8%. This record belongs to a study of blood T cell repertoires in COVID-19. Background on the study: COVID-19 samples from acute and convalescent phases originated in the United States, Italy and Spain.

Germline V lookup: CDR1 MNHEY, CDR2 SVGAGI. The trim removed 6 bases at V and 4 bases at J, leaving 9 bases unmatched. The CDR3 is 15 residues long. Living in roughly 25 US areas, the participants were between 18 and 89 years of age. A COVID-19 case had been met by exposed participants during the 2 weeks before study entry. This chain joins TRBV6-5 and TRBJ1-2; TRBD1 matches at 9 bases. Sequenced input: PBMCs or T cells enriched from blood (not recorded which). This receptor was obtained from a woman aged 50 to 65 who had been exposed to COVID-19. The CDR3 here is CASSSTGGGSYGYTF. CDR3 coding DNA: TGTGCCAGCAGCTCAACAGGGGGCGGCAGCTATGGCTACACCTTC.